This paragraph reports one T cell receptor beta chain. Its specificity is unknown. TCRdb reanalysed the 5' RACE reads using MiXCR and keeps one entry per CDR3 protein. The sample gives around 340,000 distinct CDR3 sequences, 21% of which show up once; around 12% is in the top ten. This specimen comes from a study of T-cell memory formation after mild COVID-19. Study-level results: Pre-infection memory already had some responding clones, implying cross-reactive memory joined.

CDR1 and CDR2 (germline): MNHEY, SVGAGI. This CDR3 contains 16 residues. Between the trimmed V and J ends, which lost 4 bases and 1 base, there was a span of 16 bases. The sequenced sample was PBMCs or a T cell subset sorted from them (not recorded which). The rearrangement links TRBV6-5 to TRBJ1-2, with D possibly being TRBD1 (5 bases). This receptor was identified in an adult woman who had mild COVID-19 (a few samples of this study predate the infection). Cell type and time point are not known. The CDR3 sequence is CASSSTPRAVNYGYTF. In DNA form, the CDR3 reads TGTGCCAGCAGTTCCACCCCCAGGGCGGTTAACTATGGCTACACCTTC.